This record looks at one TCR beta chain sequence and its context. Antigen: not known. The sample comes from a study of cytotoxic CD8 clonotypes in ibrutinib-treated CLL. Study-wide background: Response sampling came at median roughly 11 months of treatment, ranging 6 to 36 months. When averaged across all of the samples, the counts came to 255,043 productive templates and about 89,000 productive rearrangements.

Germline values: CDR1 MDHEN, CDR2 SYDVKM. The CDR3 runs to 12 residues. The V end lost 7 bases, the J end lost 2 bases, and 9 bases lay between the germline ends. Assay: immunoSEQ multiplex PCR; the TCRdb copy retains only in-frame clones and omits some. The data contain roughly 220,000 clones, approximately 79% of them singletons. Study-level results: Patients had baseline clonality above age-matched healthy donors, and this clonality moved with circulating CD8+ T-cell counts. Higher clonality was seen at ibrutinib response and a return toward baseline at progression.

This sequence originates from a human donor with chronic lymphocytic leukemia. The chain combines TRBV28 with TRBJ2-7; D possibly corresponds to TRBD2 (5 bases). The sequencing here drew on PBMCs, taken after 12 months of ibrutinib treatment. The CDR3 DNA follows: TGTGCCAGCAAAATCGGGACCTACGAGCAGTACTTC. Translated: CASKIGTYEQYF.